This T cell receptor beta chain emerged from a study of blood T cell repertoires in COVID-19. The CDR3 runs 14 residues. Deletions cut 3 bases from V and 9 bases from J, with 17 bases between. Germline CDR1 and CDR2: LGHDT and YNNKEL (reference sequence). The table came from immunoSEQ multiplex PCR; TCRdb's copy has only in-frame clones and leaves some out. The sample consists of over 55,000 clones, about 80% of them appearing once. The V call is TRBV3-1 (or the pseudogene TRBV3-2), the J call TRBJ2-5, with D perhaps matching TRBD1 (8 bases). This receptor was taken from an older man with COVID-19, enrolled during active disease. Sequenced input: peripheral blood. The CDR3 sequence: CASSQRGQAGAQYF. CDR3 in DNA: TGTGCCAGCAGCCAGAGGGGACAGGCGGGGGCCCAGTACTTC.